The 5 T cell receptor beta chains in this list originate from one sample, sequenced in a study of cytomegalovirus exposure and HLA in healthy donors. This PCR relied on a set of 60 Vbeta primers and 13 Jbeta primers. Measured with immunoSEQ multiplex PCR; TCRdb has only the in-frame clones, and not every one. The profile shows 140,000 or so clones, 76% of them singletons. Input material: PBMCs. These receptors originate from a man aged 40-55 years in good health and CMV-seronegative.

CDR3 coding DNA: TGCGCCAGCAGCTTGTCCCGAGGGGCGCAGGGGGTAAACTATGGCTACACCTTC. This codes for CASSLSRGAQGVNYGYTF. The rearrangement uses TRBV5-1 and TRBJ1-2; 7 bases align to TRBD1. The length of the CDR3 is 18 residues. CDR1 SGHRS and CDR2 YFSETQ come from the germline V gene. After removal of 1 base from V and 2 bases from J, the junction contained 14 bases not matched to a gene.

The rearrangement joins TRBV2 to TRBJ1-2; the match to TRBD1 covers 10 bases. The germline V gene has CDR1 SNHLY and CDR2 FYNNEI. Trimming took 6 bases from V and 2 from J; bases not matched to a gene: 3. The CDR3 sequence is 14 residues long. The CDR3 region is CASRKDRGNYGYTF. In DNA, the CDR3 is TGTGCCAGCAGAAAGGACAGGGGGAACTATGGCTACACCTTC.

In its sample, this clone was seen once. The CDR3 bases are TGCGCCAGCAGTGAGCGGGTAGCGGGAGACGGGAAAAAAAACATTCAGTACTTC. It is translated as CASSERVAGDGKKNIQYF. The chain carries TRBV10-1 and TRBJ2-4; 9 nucleotides agree with TRBD2. V shed 2 bases and J 4 bases; nucleotides not matched to a gene: 12. CDR3 length equals 18 residues. The germline V gene has CDR1 WNHNN and CDR2 SYGVQD (reference sequence).

This clone was seen a handful of times. V is TRBV27 and J is TRBJ2-7, with D maybe TRBD2 (5 bases). The length of the CDR3 is 13 residues. Germline V gene sequence: CDR1 MNHEY, CDR2 SMNVEV (reference sequence). The V gene lost 2 bases and the J gene lost 8 bases, with 13 bases spanning the gap. The CDR3 DNA reads TGTGCCAGCAGTTTAGTGCGGGCCGAGAAGCAGTACTTC. Protein: CASSLVRAEKQYF.

V gene TRBV6-5 combines with J gene TRBJ1-2; 7 positions agree with TRBD1. V was clipped by 10 bases and J by 4 bases; unmatched bases: 12. Germline CDR1 is MNHEY and CDR2 is SVGAGI. The CDR3 extends over 14 amino acids. The CDR3 bases are TGTGCCACCGGACCGGGACAGCTCCGCTATGGCTACACCTTC. It is translated as CATGPGQLRYGYTF.